This T cell receptor beta chain emerged from a study of blood T cell repertoires in COVID-19. The junction had 1 base not matched to a gene; V was cut back by 6 bases and J by 1 base. Germline-derived CDR1 and CDR2 are LNHDA and SQIVND (reference sequence). This CDR3 contains 13 residues. In the original processing: The assay estimated nucleated cells by amplifying reference gene primers. Assay: immunoSEQ multiplex PCR; the TCRdb copy retains only in-frame clones and omits some. The DNA was the basis for D and trimming; V, J and clone size are from that table. Of 200,000 or so clones listed, roughly 80% were seen once; the top ten hold roughly an eighth.

V gene TRBV19 combines with J gene TRBJ2-7, with 9 bases lining up with TRBD1. The sample comprised peripheral blood. This receptor was taken from a woman aged 80 or over with COVID-19, enrolled during active disease. The CDR3 reads CASRGTGSYEQYF. CDR3 DNA: TGTGCCAGTAGGGGGACAGGGTCCTACGAGCAGTACTTC.